Sequencing of this T cell receptor (beta chain) was carried out in a study of response to subunit inactivated influenza vaccine. Whole-study results and caveats: It was the authors' suggestion that each seasonal influenza vaccination recruits few new T cells.

TCRdb reprocessed the RT-PCR reads via MiXCR and lists one record per CDR3 protein. The sample yields approximately 570,000 distinct CDR3 sequences, 7.5% to 8.5% seen once. This clonotype was detected ten times or more. What it binds is not known. The source was PBMCs from blood, collected less than 25 months after vaccination. This sequence originates from a man between 50 and 75 years old who received an inactivated influenza vaccine.

The CDR3 DNA reads as TGTGCCAGCAGCCCTGGGCCAAGTAGGAACTATGGCTACACCTTC. Amino acid sequence: CASSPGPSRNYGYTF. The chain has TRBV12-3 or TRBV12-4 and TRBJ1-2; D not resolved. This CDR3 contains 15 residues. The V end was cut by 6 bases, the J end by 2 bases, with 16 bases between.